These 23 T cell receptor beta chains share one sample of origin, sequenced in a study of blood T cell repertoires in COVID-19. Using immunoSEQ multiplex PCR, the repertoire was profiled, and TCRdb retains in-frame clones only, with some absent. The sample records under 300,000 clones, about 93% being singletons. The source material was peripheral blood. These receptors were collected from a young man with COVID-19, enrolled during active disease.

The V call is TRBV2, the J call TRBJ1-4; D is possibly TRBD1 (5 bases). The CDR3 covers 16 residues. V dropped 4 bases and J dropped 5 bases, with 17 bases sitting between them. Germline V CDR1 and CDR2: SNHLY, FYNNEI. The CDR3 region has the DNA TGTGCCAGCAGTGTGAGTCAGGGCTCCCTAAATGAAAAACTGTTTTTT. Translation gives CASSVSQGSLNEKLFF.

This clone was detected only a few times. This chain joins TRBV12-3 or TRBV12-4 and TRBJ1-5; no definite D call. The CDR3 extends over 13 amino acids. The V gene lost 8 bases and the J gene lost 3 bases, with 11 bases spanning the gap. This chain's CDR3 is CASSEVSNQPQHF. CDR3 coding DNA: TGTGCCAGCTCCGAGGTATCCAATCAGCCCCAGCATTTT.

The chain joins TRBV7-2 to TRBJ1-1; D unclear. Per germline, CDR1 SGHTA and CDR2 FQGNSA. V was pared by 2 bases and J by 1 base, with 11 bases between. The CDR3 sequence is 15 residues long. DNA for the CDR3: TGTGCCAGCAGCTTAAGTTTGCCGGGGAACACTGAAGCTTTCTTT. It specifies CASSLSLPGNTEAFF.

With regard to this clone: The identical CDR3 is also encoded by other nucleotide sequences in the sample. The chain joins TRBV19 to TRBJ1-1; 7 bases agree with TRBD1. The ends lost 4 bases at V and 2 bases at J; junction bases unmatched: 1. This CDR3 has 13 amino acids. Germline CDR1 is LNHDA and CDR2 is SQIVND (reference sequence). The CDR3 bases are TGTGCCAGTAGTAGACAGGGTAACACTGAAGCTTTCTTT. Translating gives CASSRQGNTEAFF.

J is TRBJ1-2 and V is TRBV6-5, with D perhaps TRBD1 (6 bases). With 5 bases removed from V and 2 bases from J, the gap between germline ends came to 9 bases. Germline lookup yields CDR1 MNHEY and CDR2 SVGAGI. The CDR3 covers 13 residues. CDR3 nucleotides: TGTGCCAGCAGTCGGGACATCAACTATGGCTACACCTTC. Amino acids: CASSRDINYGYTF.

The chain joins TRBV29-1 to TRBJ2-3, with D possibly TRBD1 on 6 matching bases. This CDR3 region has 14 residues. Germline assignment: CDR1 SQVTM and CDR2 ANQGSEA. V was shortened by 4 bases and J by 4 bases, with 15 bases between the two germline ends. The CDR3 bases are TGCAGCGTTGGGGGGCCCTTTACGGCAGATACGCAGTATTTT. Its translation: CSVGGPFTADTQYF.

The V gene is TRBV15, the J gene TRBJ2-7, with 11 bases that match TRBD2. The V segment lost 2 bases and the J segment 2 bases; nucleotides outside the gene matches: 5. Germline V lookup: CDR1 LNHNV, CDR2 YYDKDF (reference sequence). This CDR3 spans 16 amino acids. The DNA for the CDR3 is TGTGCCACCAGCAGACCTAGCGGGGGGACAACCTACGAGCAGTACTTC. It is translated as CATSRPSGGTTYEQYF.

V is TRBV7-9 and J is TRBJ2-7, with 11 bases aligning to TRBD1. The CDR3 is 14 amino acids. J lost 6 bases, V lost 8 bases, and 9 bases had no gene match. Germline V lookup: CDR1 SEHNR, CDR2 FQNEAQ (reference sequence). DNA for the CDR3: TGTGCCAGCTTACGGACAGGGGGCCTCTCCGAGCAGTACTTC. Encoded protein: CASLRTGGLSEQYF.

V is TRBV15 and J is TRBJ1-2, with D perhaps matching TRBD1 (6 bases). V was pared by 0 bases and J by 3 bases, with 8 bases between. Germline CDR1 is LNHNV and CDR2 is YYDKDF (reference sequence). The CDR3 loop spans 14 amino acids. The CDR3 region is CATSRDRQDYGYTF. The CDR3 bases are TGTGCCACCAGCAGAGATCGACAGGACTATGGCTACACCTTC. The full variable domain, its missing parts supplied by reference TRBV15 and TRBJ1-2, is DAMVIQNPRYQVTQFGKPVTLSCSQTLNHNVMYWYQQKSSQAPKLLFHYYDKDFNNEADTPDNFQSRRPNTSFCFLDIRSPGLGDTAMYLCATSRDRQDYGYTFGSGTRLTVV.

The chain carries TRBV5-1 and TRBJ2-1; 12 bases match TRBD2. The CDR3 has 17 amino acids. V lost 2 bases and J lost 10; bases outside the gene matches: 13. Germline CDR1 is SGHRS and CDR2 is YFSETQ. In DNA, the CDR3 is TGCGCCAGCAGCTTAGGGGCTAGCGGGGGGGCGAAGGACGAGCAGTTCTTC. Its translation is CASSLGASGGAKDEQFF.

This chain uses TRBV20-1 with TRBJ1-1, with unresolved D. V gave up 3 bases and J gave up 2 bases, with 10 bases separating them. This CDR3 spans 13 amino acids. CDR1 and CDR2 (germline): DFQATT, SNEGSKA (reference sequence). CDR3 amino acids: CSASFSVNTEAFF. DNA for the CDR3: TGCAGTGCTAGTTTCTCGGTTAACACTGAAGCTTTCTTT.

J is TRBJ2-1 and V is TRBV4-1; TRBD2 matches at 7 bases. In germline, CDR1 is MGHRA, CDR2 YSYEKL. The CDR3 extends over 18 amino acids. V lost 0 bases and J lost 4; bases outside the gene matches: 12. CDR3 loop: CASSQDTPGAGPYNEQFF. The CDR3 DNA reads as TGCGCCAGCAGCCAAGACACCCCAGGAGCGGGACCTTACAATGAGCAGTTCTTC.

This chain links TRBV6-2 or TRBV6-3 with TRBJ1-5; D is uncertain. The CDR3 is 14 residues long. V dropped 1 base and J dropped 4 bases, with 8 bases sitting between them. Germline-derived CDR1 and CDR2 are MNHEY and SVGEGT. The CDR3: CASSYLEENQPQHF. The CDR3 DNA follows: TGTGCCAGCAGTTACTTAGAGGAGAATCAGCCCCAGCATTTT.

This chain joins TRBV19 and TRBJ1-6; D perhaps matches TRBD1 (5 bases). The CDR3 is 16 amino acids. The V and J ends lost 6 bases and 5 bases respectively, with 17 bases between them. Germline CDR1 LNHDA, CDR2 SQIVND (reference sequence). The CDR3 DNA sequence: TGTGCCAGTAGCGATCAGGCGGGGGGGAATAATTCACCCCTCCACTTT. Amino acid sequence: CASSDQAGGNNSPLHF.

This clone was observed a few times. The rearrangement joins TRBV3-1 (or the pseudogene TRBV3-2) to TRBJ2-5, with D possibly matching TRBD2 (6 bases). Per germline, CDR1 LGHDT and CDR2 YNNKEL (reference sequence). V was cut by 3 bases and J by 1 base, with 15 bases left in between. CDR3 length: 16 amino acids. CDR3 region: CASSQSQRLGQETQYF. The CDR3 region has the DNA TGTGCCAGCAGCCAGTCTCAAAGACTAGGCCAAGAGACCCAGTACTTC.

The CDR3, as DNA: TGTGCCAGCAGCTGGCGGAGCCAAGGTTCTGGGGCCAACGTCCTGACTTTC. It codes for CASSWRSQGSGANVLTF. The rearrangement uses TRBV7-6 and TRBJ2-6, with D hard to call. CDR1 SGHVS and CDR2 FNYEAQ come from the germline V gene. Trimming took 4 bases from V and 1 from J, leaving 14 bases between them. The CDR3 covers 17 residues.

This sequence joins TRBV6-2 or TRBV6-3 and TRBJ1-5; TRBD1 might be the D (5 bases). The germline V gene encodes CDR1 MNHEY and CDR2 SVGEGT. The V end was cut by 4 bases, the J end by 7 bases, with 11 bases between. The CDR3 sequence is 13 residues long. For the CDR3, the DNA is TGTGCCAGCAGTTTGGGGGGTTGGCAGCCCCAGCATTTT. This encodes CASSLGGWQPQHF.

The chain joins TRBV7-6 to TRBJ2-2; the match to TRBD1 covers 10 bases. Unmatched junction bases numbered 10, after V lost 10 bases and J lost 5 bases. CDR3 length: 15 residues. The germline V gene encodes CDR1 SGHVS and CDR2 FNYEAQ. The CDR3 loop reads CAIREGQGYTGELFF. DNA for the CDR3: TGTGCCATACGAGAGGGACAGGGGTATACCGGGGAGCTGTTTTTT.

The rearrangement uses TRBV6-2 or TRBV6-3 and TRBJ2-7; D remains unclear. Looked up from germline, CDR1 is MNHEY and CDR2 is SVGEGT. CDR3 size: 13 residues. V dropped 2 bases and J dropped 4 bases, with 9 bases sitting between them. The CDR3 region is CASSYVARYEQYF. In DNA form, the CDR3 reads TGTGCCAGCAGTTACGTCGCCAGATACGAGCAGTACTTC.

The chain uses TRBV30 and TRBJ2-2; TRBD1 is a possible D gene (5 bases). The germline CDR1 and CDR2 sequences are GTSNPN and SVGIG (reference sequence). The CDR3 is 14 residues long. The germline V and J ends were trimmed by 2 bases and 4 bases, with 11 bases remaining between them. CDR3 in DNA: TGTGCCTGGAGTCACACAGGTCCCACCGGGGAGCTGTTTTTT. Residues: CAWSHTGPTGELFF.

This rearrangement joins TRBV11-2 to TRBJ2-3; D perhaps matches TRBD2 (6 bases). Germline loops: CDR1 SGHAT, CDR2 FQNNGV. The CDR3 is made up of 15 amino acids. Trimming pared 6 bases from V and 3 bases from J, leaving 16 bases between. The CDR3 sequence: CASSSGGGETDTQYF. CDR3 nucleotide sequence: TGTGCCAGCAGTTCCGGCGGCGGGGAAACAGATACGCAGTATTTT.

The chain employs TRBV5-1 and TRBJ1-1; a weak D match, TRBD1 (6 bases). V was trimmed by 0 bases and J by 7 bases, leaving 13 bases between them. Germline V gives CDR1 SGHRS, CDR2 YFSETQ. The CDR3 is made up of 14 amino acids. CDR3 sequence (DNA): TGCGCCAGCAGCTTGGGAAGAACGGACAGTGAAGCTTTCTTT. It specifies CASSLGRTDSEAFF.

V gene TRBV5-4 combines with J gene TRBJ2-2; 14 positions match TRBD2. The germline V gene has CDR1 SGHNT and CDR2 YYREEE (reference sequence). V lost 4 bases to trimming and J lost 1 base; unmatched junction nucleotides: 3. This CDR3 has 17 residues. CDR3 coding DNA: TGTGCCAGCAGCCTCGGACTAGCGGGGGGGAACACCGGGGAGCTGTTTTTT. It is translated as CASSLGLAGGNTGELFF.